The clone carrying this T cell receptor beta chain was counted many times. Its target is not known. This table comes from immunoSEQ multiplex PCR, and its TCRdb copy is limited to in-frame clones, with some not included. This sample carries tens of thousands of clones and no singletons, and approximately 2.2% goes to the top ten. The sample comes from a study of T cells after posttransplantation cyclophosphamide. Trimming cost V 5 bases and J 12 bases, with 18 bases left between them. The CDR3 runs 13 residues. Germline loops: CDR1 LNHDA, CDR2 SQIVND (reference sequence). Findings of the study overall: TRB clonality was highly associated with recipient CMV seropositivity and reactivation. Blood and skin or GI T cell repertoires showed limited TRB overlap.

V and J are TRBV19 and TRBJ2-3; D may be TRBD2 (6 bases). The sequence was collected from a man aged 40-50 years in good health, CMV-negative, and a related stem cell transplant donor. Sequencing was carried out using PBMCs. CDR3: CASSRNTSPPQYF. CDR3 bases: TGTGCCAGTAGTCGTAATACTAGCCCCCCCCAGTATTTT.